This TCR beta chain was found in a study of healthy donors' naive CD4 and CD8 T cells. Starting from approximately 500 ng of total RNA, TCR libraries were made with linear amplification. Authors' analysis steps: 4 or 5 healthy donors contributed 75,000 to 85,000 sequenced TCR alpha transcripts. TCRdb reprocessed the reads with MiXCR, giving one entry per CDR3 protein. These V and J calls rely on TCRdb rather than the paper's analysis. Here the sample spans some 190,000 distinct CDR3 sequences, nearly 75% being singletons. Trimming pared 6 bases from V and 0 bases from J, leaving 18 bases between. CDR3 length: 16 amino acids. CDR1 is MNHNS, CDR2 SASEGT, per germline.

Sequenced sample: naive CD4+ and CD8+ T cells sorted from blood, pooled from several donors. The chain has TRBV6-1 and TRBJ2-7, with D possibly TRBD2 on 6 matching bases. This receptor was identified in a pool of human donors in good health; the sample pools cells from several healthy donors. The CDR3 DNA reads as TGTGCCAGCAGAGAAAGGGACTCCTACCCCTCCTACGAGCAGTACTTC. This gives the protein CASRERDSYPSYEQYF.